A single sample gave rise to the 3 T cell receptor beta chains below, sequenced in a study of CD8 T cells in ankylosing spondylitis. One entry per CDR3 protein results from TCRdb running MiXCR on the 5' RACE reads. The data show 250,000 or so distinct CDR3 sequences, roughly 10% seen once. Specimen: blood, either unsorted or a sorted T cell fraction (not recorded which). The receptors derive from a male donor with ankylosing spondylitis or in good health (not recorded which).

This clonotype was detected ten times or more. The rearrangement uses TRBV20-1 and TRBJ1-1; tentatively, D is TRBD1 (6 bases). Trimming stripped 6 bases from V and 9 bases from J, with 17 bases between. From germline, CDR1 is DFQATT and CDR2 SNEGSKA (reference sequence). This CDR3 region has 12 residues. The CDR3 loop reads CSAGAGNLQAFF. DNA for the CDR3: TGCAGTGCGGGGGCAGGCAACCTACAAGCTTTCTTT.

This clonotype was seen more than once but under ten times. This chain links TRBV28 with TRBJ2-3; D may be TRBD2 (5 bases). Deletions cut 2 bases from V and 2 bases from J, with 8 bases between. This CDR3 spans 14 amino acids. The germline CDR1 and CDR2 sequences are MDHEN and SYDVKM. This CDR3 reads CASSLGSFTDTQYF. CDR3 sequence (DNA): TGTGCCAGCAGTTTAGGGAGTTTCACAGATACGCAGTATTTT. The variable domain in full, completed from reference TRBV28 and TRBJ2-3, reads DVKVTQSSRYLVKRTGEKVFLECVQDMDHENMFWYRQDPGLGLRLIYFSYDVKMKEKGDIPEGYSVSREKKERFSLILESASTNQTSMYLCASSLGSFTDTQYFGPGTRLTVL.

This clonotype was recorded many times. The chain's CDR3 is CASSLSVGAQNIQYF. CDR3 nucleotide sequence: TGTGCCAGCAGTTTAAGTGTTGGGGCCCAAAACATTCAGTACTTC. This rearrangement joins TRBV12-3 or TRBV12-4 to TRBJ2-4, with D tentatively TRBD1 (5 bases). The CDR3 runs 15 residues. V was pared by 2 bases and J by 5 bases, with 13 bases between.